The 25 T cell receptor beta chains listed next were all sequenced from one sample in a study of TIL therapy for anti-PD-1-resistant metastatic lung cancer. Time point here: pre-treatment sample, taken before nivolumab and TIL therapy. The libraries were made with immunoSEQ v3. The assay was immunoSEQ multiplex PCR, and TCRdb's table has in-frame clones only and misses some. The sample consists of 50,000 to 70,000 clones, around 68% of them appearing once. The starting material was blood, obtained at baseline. The receptors come from a person aged 25-85 years with non-small cell lung cancer.

The chain joins TRBV19 to TRBJ2-2; D remains unclear. CDR1 is LNHDA, CDR2 SQIVND, per germline (reference sequence). There are 12 residues in the CDR3. Trimming shortened V by 8 bases and J by 8 bases, and 12 bases separated the two germline ends. The CDR3 region is CASGSYPGELFF. The CDR3 DNA follows: TGTGCCAGTGGGTCCTATCCAGGGGAGCTGTTTTTT.

This rearrangement joins TRBV6-5 to TRBJ2-1, with 8 nucleotides matching TRBD1. Trimming at V came to 0 bases and at J to 2 bases, leaving 0 bases not matched to a gene. The CDR3 has 15 residues. Germline V gives CDR1 MNHEY, CDR2 SVGAGI. CDR3 loop: CASSYSDRAYNEQFF. CDR3 DNA: TGTGCCAGCAGTTACTCGGACAGGGCCTACAATGAGCAGTTCTTC.

The chain is built from TRBV7-2 and TRBJ2-5; D gene ambiguous. CDR3 size: 13 residues. The germline V gene has CDR1 SGHTA and CDR2 FQGNSA. V lost 2 bases, J lost 5 bases, and 9 bases lay in between. The CDR3 reads CASSLNWHETQYF. The DNA for the CDR3 is TGTGCCAGCAGCTTAAACTGGCACGAGACCCAGTACTTC.

This chain uses TRBV20-1 with TRBJ1-1; D unresolved. V was pared by 6 bases and J by 3 bases, with 8 bases between. The length of the CDR3 is 11 residues. Looked up from germline, CDR1 is DFQATT and CDR2 is SNEGSKA (reference sequence). CDR3 sequence: CSASSDTEAFF. The DNA of the CDR3 is TGCAGTGCAAGCTCCGACACTGAAGCTTTCTTT.

This chain uses TRBV5-1 with TRBJ2-5, with D hard to call. V lost 1 base to trimming and J lost 4 bases, with 5 bases between them. The CDR3 runs 12 residues. Germline CDR1 reads SGHRS; CDR2 reads YFSETQ. CDR3 in amino acids: CASSLRRETQYF. The CDR3 DNA is TGCGCCAGCAGCTTGAGGAGAGAGACCCAGTACTTC.

This clone was seen once. The rearrangement links TRBV15 to TRBJ2-4, with 9 nucleotides matching TRBD1. CDR1 LNHNV and CDR2 YYDKDF come from the germline V gene (reference sequence). The length of the CDR3 is 19 residues. J gave up 0 bases and V 2 bases, and 11 bases lay outside the gene matches. The CDR3 coding sequence is TGTGCCACCAGCAGAAGGACAGGGGTAACCCCTTTAGCCAAAAACATTCAGTACTTC. Translated: CATSRRTGVTPLAKNIQYF.

The J gene is TRBJ1-1, the V gene TRBV30; no clear D. Germline V lookup: CDR1 GTSNPN, CDR2 SVGIG (reference sequence). V was clipped by 2 bases and J by 3 bases, with 10 bases between them. The CDR3 runs to 13 residues. The CDR3 DNA reads as TGTGCCTGGAGTCGGGTGGAGGACACTGAAGCTTTCTTT. It is translated as CAWSRVEDTEAFF. The full variable domain, with the rest looked up from reference TRBV30 and TRBJ1-1, is SQTIHQWPATLVQPVGSPLSLECTVEGTSNPNLYWYRQAAGRGLQLLFYSVGIGQISSEVPQNLSASRPQDRQFILSSKKLLLSDSGFYLCAWSRVEDTEAFFGQGTRLTVV.

The chain recombines TRBV2 with TRBJ1-5; the D is unclear. The CDR3 loop spans 14 amino acids. Trimming shortened V by 7 bases and J by 4 bases, and 14 bases separated the two germline ends. Germline assignment: CDR1 SNHLY and CDR2 FYNNEI. The CDR3 protein is CASTLYGGNQPQHF. The CDR3 DNA is TGTGCCAGCACCTTGTATGGCGGGAATCAGCCCCAGCATTTT.

The rearrangement links TRBV7-9 to TRBJ1-6; D might be TRBD1 (6 bases). CDR1 and CDR2 (germline): SEHNR, FQNEAQ (reference sequence). This CDR3 region has 15 residues. Trimming removed 8 bases at V and 7 bases at J, with 18 bases between. The CDR3 spells CASSLILGGNSPLHF. The CDR3 DNA follows: TGTGCCAGCTCCTTGATTTTGGGGGGCAATTCACCCCTCCACTTT.

The chain has TRBV6-1 and TRBJ2-7, with 10 bases lining up with TRBD2. The CDR3 has 14 amino acids. Germline loops: CDR1 MNHNS, CDR2 SASEGT. V shed 4 bases, J shed 5 bases, and the junction held 5 bases outside the gene matches. CDR3 in DNA: TGTGCCAGCAGTGTTGGGACTAGCGCCGACGAGCAGTACTTC. Translated, it gives CASSVGTSADEQYF.

The J gene is TRBJ1-2, the V gene TRBV7-9, with 7 nucleotides matching TRBD1. CDR3 length: 14 residues. The V gene's germline CDR1 is SEHNR and CDR2 FQNEAQ (reference sequence). The ends lost 5 bases at V and 3 bases at J; junction bases unmatched: 6. DNA of the CDR3: TGTGCCAGCAGCGTCGGACAGGTTTACTATGGCTACACCTTC. Translation: CASSVGQVYYGYTF. Full variable domain (rest looked up from reference TRBV7-9 and TRBJ1-2): DTGVSQNPRHKITKRGQNVTFRCDPISEHNRLYWYRQTLGQGPEFLTYFQNEAQLEKSRLLSDRFSAERPKGSFSTLEIQRTEQGDSAMYLCASSVGQVYYGYTFGSGTRLTVV.

The chain couples TRBV9 to TRBJ2-7; D may be TRBD1 (6 bases). Germline assignment: CDR1 SGDLS and CDR2 YYNGEE. CDR3 size: 13 residues. V dropped 4 bases and J dropped 6 bases, with 14 bases sitting between them. The CDR3 sequence is CASSTRQESEQYF. The CDR3 DNA sequence: TGTGCCAGCAGCACCCGACAGGAGTCCGAGCAGTACTTC.

The rearrangement joins TRBV28 to TRBJ1-3, with TRBD1 as a possible D gene (5 bases). This CDR3 has 11 amino acids. V was shortened by 7 bases and J by 7 bases, with 8 bases between the two germline ends. Germline values: CDR1 MDHEN, CDR2 SYDVKM. CDR3 nucleotide sequence: TGTGCCAGCACAGGGTGGAACACCATATATTTT. This translates into CASTGWNTIYF.

The J gene is TRBJ2-2, the V gene TRBV11-2; no reliable D call. From germline, CDR1 is SGHAT and CDR2 FQNNGV. The CDR3 sequence is 12 residues long. The V and J ends lost 5 bases and 6 bases respectively, with 7 bases between them. The CDR3 protein is CASSPLAGELFF. In DNA, the CDR3 is TGTGCCAGCAGCCCCCTCGCCGGGGAGCTGTTTTTT.

This clone was counted a single time. The chain couples TRBV5-5 to TRBJ1-4; D perhaps matches TRBD1 (5 bases). Germline V lookup: CDR1 SGHKS, CDR2 YYEKEE (reference sequence). This CDR3 contains 16 residues. V was shortened by 0 bases and J by 8 bases, with 17 bases between the two germline ends. The CDR3 sequence: CASSLGASGIGEKLFF. The CDR3 bases are TGTGCCAGCAGCTTGGGGGCGTCAGGGATAGGGGAAAAACTGTTTTTT.

The gene calls are TRBV6-1 and TRBJ2-7, with D perhaps given as TRBD1 or TRBD2 (5 bases each). The CDR3 runs 15 residues. V was clipped by 4 bases and J by 0 bases, with 13 bases between them. The V gene's germline CDR1 is MNHNS and CDR2 SASEGT. Written as DNA, the CDR3 is TGTGCCAGCAGTGTTTCCGGGACCGACTCCTACGAGCAGTACTTC. The encoded protein is CASSVSGTDSYEQYF.

This clone has a handful of counts. This chain links TRBV2 with TRBJ2-2; 9 nucleotides agree with TRBD2. V gave up 3 bases and J gave up 8 bases; unmatched junction bases: 7. Looked up from germline, CDR1 is SNHLY and CDR2 is FYNNEI. The CDR3 length is 15 residues. The CDR3, as DNA: TGTGCCAGCAGTGAGGCTAGCGGGATACCAGGGGAGCTGTTTTTT. Residues: CASSEASGIPGELFF.

The gene calls are TRBV19 and TRBJ2-5; D not resolved. Germline-derived CDR1 and CDR2 are LNHDA and SQIVND (reference sequence). The CDR3 has 14 residues. Trimming left V 5 bases short and J 0 bases short, with 10 bases between. CDR3 residues: CASSLTADQETQYF. CDR3 in DNA: TGTGCCAGTAGTCTCACAGCAGACCAAGAGACCCAGTACTTC.

There are a few counts of this clone. CDR3 in amino acids: CASSLGDGSNQPQHF. Here the CDR3 DNA reads TGCGCCAGCAGCTTGGGGGACGGCTCTAATCAGCCCCAGCATTTT. The chain joins TRBV5-1 to TRBJ1-5; TRBD1 might be the D (5 bases). The CDR3 runs 15 residues. Germline lookup yields CDR1 SGHRS and CDR2 YFSETQ. The V end was cut by 0 bases, the J end by 4 bases, with 11 bases between.

The rearrangement joins TRBV5-1 to TRBJ2-3, with 8 bases identical to TRBD2. In germline, CDR1 is SGHRS, CDR2 YFSETQ. Unmatched junction bases numbered 6, after V lost 0 bases and J lost 6 bases. CDR3 length equals 15 residues. DNA of the CDR3: TGCGCCAGCAGCTTGGTGGCGGGGGGAGGGGATACGCAGTATTTT. Protein: CASSLVAGGGDTQYF. The complete variable domain, with remaining parts taken from reference TRBV5-1 and TRBJ2-3, reads KAGVTQTPRYLIKTRGQQVTLSCSPISGHRSVSWYQQTPGQGLQFLFEYFSETQRNKGNFPGRFSGRQFSNSRSEMNVSTLELGDSALYLCASSLVAGGGDTQYFGPGTRLTVL.

The chain has TRBV7-2 and TRBJ2-4; perhaps TRBD1 as D (6 bases). Trimming took off 1 base at V and 3 bases at J, with 10 bases between the two ends. The CDR3 sequence is 15 residues long. CDR1 is SGHTA, CDR2 FQGNSA, per germline. CDR3 amino acids: CASSLGTDYKNIQYF. Written as DNA, the CDR3 is TGTGCCAGCAGCTTAGGGACAGATTACAAAAACATTCAGTACTTC.

The V call is TRBV7-9, the J call TRBJ2-7, with D unclear. The CDR3 extends over 12 amino acids. Trimming stripped 1 base from V and 5 bases from J, with 6 bases between. Germline values: CDR1 SEHNR, CDR2 FQNEAQ (reference sequence). CDR3 loop: CASSLGVNEQYF. As DNA, the CDR3 is TGTGCCAGCAGCTTAGGGGTAAACGAGCAGTACTTC.

V is TRBV5-1 and J is TRBJ2-2, with 10 bases that match TRBD2. Losses at the gene ends were 4 bases for V and 6 bases for J; bases not matched to a gene: 12. From germline, CDR1 is SGHRS and CDR2 YFSETQ. This CDR3 comprises 17 residues. The CDR3 sequence: CASSQGASGSGAGELFF. The CDR3 DNA is TGCGCCAGCAGCCAGGGGGCTAGCGGGAGTGGGGCCGGGGAGCTGTTTTTT.

The rearrangement links TRBV5-1 to TRBJ2-7; TRBD1 matches 9 bases. Per germline, CDR1 SGHRS and CDR2 YFSETQ. The CDR3 sequence is 16 residues long. V shed 0 bases, J shed 3 bases, and the junction held 7 bases outside the gene matches. The CDR3 coding sequence is TGCGCCAGCAGCTTGGACCGACAGGGGGAAGGCTACGAGCAGTACTTC. It specifies CASSLDRQGEGYEQYF.

This clone was detected many times. V usage is TRBV27 and J usage is TRBJ2-2; no clear D gene. Germline V CDR1 and CDR2: MNHEY, SMNVEV (reference sequence). Between the trimmed V and J ends, which lost 1 base and 4 bases, there was a span of 4 bases. CDR3 length: 13 amino acids. CDR3 nucleotide sequence: TGTGCCAGCAGTTTATTCACCACCGGGGAGCTGTTTTTT. Amino acids: CASSLFTTGELFF.